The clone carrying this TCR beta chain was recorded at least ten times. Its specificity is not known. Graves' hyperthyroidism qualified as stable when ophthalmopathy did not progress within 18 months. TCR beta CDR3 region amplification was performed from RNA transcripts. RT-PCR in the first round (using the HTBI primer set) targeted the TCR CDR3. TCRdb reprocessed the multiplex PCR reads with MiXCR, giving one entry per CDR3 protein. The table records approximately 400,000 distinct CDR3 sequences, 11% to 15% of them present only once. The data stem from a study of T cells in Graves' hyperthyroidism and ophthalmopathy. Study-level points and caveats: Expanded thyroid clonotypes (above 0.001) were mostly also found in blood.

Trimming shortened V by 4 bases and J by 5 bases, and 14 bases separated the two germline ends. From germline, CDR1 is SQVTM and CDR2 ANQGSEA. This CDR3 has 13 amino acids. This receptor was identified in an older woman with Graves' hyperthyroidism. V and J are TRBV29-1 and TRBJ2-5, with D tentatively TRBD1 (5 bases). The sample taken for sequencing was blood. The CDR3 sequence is CSVVGAGRETQYF. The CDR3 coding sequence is TGCAGCGTTGTTGGGGCAGGCAGGGAGACCCAGTACTTC. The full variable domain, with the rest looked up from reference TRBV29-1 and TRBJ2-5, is SAVISQKPSRDICQRGTSLTIQCQVDSQVTMMFWYRQQPGQSLTLIATANQGSEATYESGFVIDKFPISRPNLTFSTLTVSNMSPEDSSIYLCSVVGAGRETQYFGPGTRLLVL.